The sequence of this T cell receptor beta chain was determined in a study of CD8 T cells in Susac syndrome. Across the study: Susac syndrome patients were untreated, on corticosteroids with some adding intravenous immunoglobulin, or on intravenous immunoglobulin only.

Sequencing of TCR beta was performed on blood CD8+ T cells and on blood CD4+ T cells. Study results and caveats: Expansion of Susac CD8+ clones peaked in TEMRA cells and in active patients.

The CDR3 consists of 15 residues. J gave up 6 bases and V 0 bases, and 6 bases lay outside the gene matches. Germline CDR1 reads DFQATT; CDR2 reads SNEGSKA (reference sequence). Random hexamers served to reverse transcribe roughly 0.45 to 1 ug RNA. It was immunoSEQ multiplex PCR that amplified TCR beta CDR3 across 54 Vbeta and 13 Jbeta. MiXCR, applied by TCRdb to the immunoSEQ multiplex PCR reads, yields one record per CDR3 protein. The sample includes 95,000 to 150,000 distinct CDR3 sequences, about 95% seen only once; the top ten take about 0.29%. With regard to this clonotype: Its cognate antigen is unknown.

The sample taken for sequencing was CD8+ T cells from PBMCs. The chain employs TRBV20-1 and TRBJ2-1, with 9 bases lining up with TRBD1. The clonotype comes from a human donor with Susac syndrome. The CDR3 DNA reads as TGCAGTGCTAGAGATTGGACAGGGGATCCCAATGAGCAGTTCTTC. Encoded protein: CSARDWTGDPNEQFF.